A selection of T cell receptor beta chains follows, all from one sample in a study of radiotherapy plus CTLA-4 blockade in lung cancer. TCRdb's copy holds only in-frame clones and misses some; the assay was immunoSEQ multiplex PCR. Here the sample spans about 54,000 clones, around four fifths being singletons. The sequences come from peripheral blood, collected from a patient treated with radiotherapy plus ipilimumab. The source of these receptors is a human donor with non-small cell lung cancer who had a partial response to radiotherapy plus ipilimumab. Both conserved end residues are part of each CDR3. Each record gives: J gene, D gene, V gene, clone size, CDR3 protein, CDR3 DNA. A D gene is named only where the DNA matches it firmly. A row's size may be missing; if present it is once, few, many or a size class.

j_gene: TRBJ1-2; d_gene: -; v_gene: TRBV28; abundance: -; CDR3aa: CASSRLYDLSPYTF; CDR3nt: TGTGCCAGCAGTCGACTTTATGACCTGTCGCCCTACACCTTC
j_gene: TRBJ2-2; d_gene: -; v_gene: TRBV4-3; abundance: few; CDR3aa: CASSQGVATGELFF; CDR3nt: TGCGCCAGCAGCCAAGGTGTGGCCACCGGGGAGCTGTTTTTT
j_gene: TRBJ1-1; d_gene: TRBD1; v_gene: TRBV29-1; abundance: -; CDR3aa: CSVSGTGGNTEAFF; CDR3nt: TGCAGCGTCTCGGGGACAGGGGGCAACACTGAAGCTTTCTTT
j_gene: TRBJ1-5; d_gene: TRBD1; v_gene: TRBV19; abundance: -; CDR3aa: CASKQGQAGPQPQHF; CDR3nt: TGTGCCAGTAAACAAGGACAGGCAGGTCCGCAGCCCCAGCATTTT
j_gene: TRBJ2-3; d_gene: TRBD2; v_gene: TRBV7-9; abundance: -; CDR3aa: CASSLPLAGNLGTDTQYF; CDR3nt: TGTGCCAGCAGCTTACCACTAGCGGGGAATTTAGGCACAGATACGCAGTATTTT
j_gene: TRBJ1-4; d_gene: TRBD1; v_gene: TRBV9; abundance: -; CDR3aa: CASSVAPGQNEKLFF; CDR3nt: TGTGCCAGCAGCGTAGCCCCGGGACAGAATGAAAAACTGTTTTTT
j_gene: TRBJ2-1; d_gene: TRBD1; v_gene: TRBV28; abundance: -; CDR3aa: CASSLDRGGTYNEQFF; CDR3nt: TGTGCCAGCAGTCTCGACAGGGGTGGTACCTACAATGAGCAGTTCTTC
j_gene: TRBJ1-1; d_gene: -; v_gene: TRBV28; abundance: -; CDR3aa: CASRPPTGTEAFF; CDR3nt: TGTGCCAGCAGGCCCCCAACAGGGACCGAAGCTTTCTTT
j_gene: TRBJ2-3; d_gene: -; v_gene: TRBV7-2; abundance: -; CDR3aa: CASSLEFGAGVNTDTQYF; CDR3nt: TGTGCCAGCAGCTTAGAATTCGGCGCAGGGGTTAACACAGATACGCAGTATTTT
j_gene: TRBJ2-7; d_gene: -; v_gene: TRBV5-1; abundance: -; CDR3aa: CASTGTLSSYEQYF; CDR3nt: TGCGCCAGCACCGGGACTCTTAGCTCCTACGAGCAGTACTTC
j_gene: TRBJ2-7; d_gene: -; v_gene: TRBV9; abundance: once; CDR3aa: CASSRTDGYEQYF; CDR3nt: TGTGCCAGCAGCCGGACTGACGGGTACGAGCAGTACTTC
j_gene: TRBJ1-5; d_gene: TRBD1; v_gene: TRBV6-5; abundance: -; CDR3aa: CASSEQGTQPQHF; CDR3nt: TGTGCCAGCAGCGAACAGGGGACTCAGCCCCAGCATTTT
j_gene: TRBJ1-4; d_gene: -; v_gene: TRBV7-2; abundance: -; CDR3aa: CASTSMRRGSGEKLFF; CDR3nt: TGTGCCAGCACGTCGATGCGGCGGGGAAGCGGTGAAAAACTGTTTTTT
j_gene: TRBJ2-6; d_gene: -; v_gene: TRBV10-3; abundance: -; CDR3aa: CATIASRQVSSGANVLTF; CDR3nt: TGTGCCACCATTGCCTCCCGACAGGTTAGCTCTGGGGCCAACGTCCTGACTTTC
j_gene: TRBJ2-1; d_gene: -; v_gene: TRBV25-1; abundance: -; CDR3aa: CASSESLGANEQFF; CDR3nt: TGTGCCAGCAGTGAATCTCTGGGGGCCAATGAGCAGTTCTTC
j_gene: TRBJ1-3; d_gene: -; v_gene: TRBV5-4; abundance: once; CDR3aa: CASSRTEGNTIYF; CDR3nt: TGTGCCAGCAGCCGCACTGAAGGAAACACCATATATTTT
j_gene: TRBJ1-6; d_gene: -; v_gene: TRBV5-4; abundance: -; CDR3aa: CASSSRQYNSPLHF; CDR3nt: TGTGCCAGCAGCTCCCGACAGTATAATTCACCCCTCCACTTT
j_gene: TRBJ2-7; d_gene: -; v_gene: TRBV15; abundance: -; CDR3aa: CATSRAGSSYEQYF; CDR3nt: TGTGCCACCAGCAGAGCGGGGAGCTCCTACGAGCAGTACTTC
j_gene: TRBJ2-7; d_gene: TRBD1; v_gene: TRBV5-6; abundance: many; CDR3aa: CASRRTGVYEQYF; CDR3nt: TGTGCCAGCAGAAGGACAGGGGTCTACGAGCAGTACTTC
j_gene: TRBJ1-2; d_gene: -; v_gene: TRBV5-6; abundance: -; CDR3aa: CASSPGGLDYGYTF; CDR3nt: TGTGCCAGCAGCCCTGGGGGGTTGGACTATGGCTACACCTTC
j_gene: TRBJ1-1; d_gene: TRBD1; v_gene: TRBV4-1; abundance: -; CDR3aa: CASSQGTVQKNTEAFF; CDR3nt: TGCGCCAGCAGCCAGGGGACAGTTCAGAAGAACACTGAAGCTTTCTTT
j_gene: TRBJ1-5; d_gene: TRBD1; v_gene: TRBV29-1; abundance: medium-sized; CDR3aa: CSVGQGHNQPQHF; CDR3nt: TGCAGCGTGGGACAGGGTCACAATCAGCCCCAGCATTTT
j_gene: TRBJ2-1; d_gene: -; v_gene: TRBV9; abundance: -; CDR3aa: CASSVEGGAYNEQFF; CDR3nt: TGTGCCAGCAGCGTAGAAGGGGGGGCCTACAATGAGCAGTTCTTC
j_gene: TRBJ1-4; d_gene: TRBD1; v_gene: TRBV19; abundance: -; CDR3aa: CASRPSRDRRLNEKLFF; CDR3nt: TGTGCCAGTAGGCCATCACGGGACAGGAGGCTTAATGAAAAACTGTTTTTT
j_gene: TRBJ2-3; d_gene: -; v_gene: TRBV19; abundance: -; CDR3aa: CASSPGQVVAGRGTQYF; CDR3nt: TGTGCCAGTAGTCCGGGTCAGGTGGTGGCGGGACGTGGGACGCAGTATTTT